The subject of this entry is one T cell receptor (beta chain). The antigen it binds to is not known. An end of the junction does not agree with germline; a read error may underlie this. The data are from a study of T cells in Graves' hyperthyroidism and ophthalmopathy (dated by TCRdb to about 2019). Notes on the research overall: Peripheral blood was collected at initial diagnosis, before any treatment. Whether ophthalmopathy could be predicted prospectively was tested in an independent validation cohort made up of fewer than 20 hyperthyroidism patients plus 17 patients who later progressed to ophthalmopathy. TCR Vbeta CDR3 sequencing of some 140 peripheral blood samples (approximately 44 ophthalmopathy, about 80 hyperthyroidism and approximately 17 progressor patients) is reported in the paper. Following sampling, methimazole starting at 30 mg daily was given to hyperthyroidism patients, and high-dose intravenous methylprednisolone was given to ophthalmopathy patients. Thyroid tissue and blood T-cell repertoires from six Graves' hyperthyroidism patients were also compared in the study. A discovery cohort of about 100 patients, roughly 45 with Graves' ophthalmopathy and about 60 with stable Graves' hyperthyroidism, was used to find distinguishing TCR V-J signatures. The 100 discovery patients were randomly divided into training and test sets at a 7:3 ratio.

In the ophthalmopathy patients, disease was moderately to severely active, with a Clinical Activity Score of 3 or more, a NOSPECS grade of 4 or more, and a duration of less than 3 months. Exclusion was applied to patients with uncontrolled infections, other autoimmune diseases, pregnancy or lactation. Diagnoses relied on clinical symptoms, serum thyroxine and TRAb, thyroid ultrasound and orbital computed tomography. Ficoll-Paque density gradient centrifugation was used to isolate PBMCs from 10 ml of fresh peripheral blood. Total RNA was extracted with Trizol reagent, and quality was checked on an Agilent 2100 Bioanalyzer. The TCR beta CDR3 regions were amplified from the RNA transcripts. A first-round RT-PCR of the TCR CDR3 used the HTBI primer set with the Qiagen OneStep RT-PCR kit. A second multiplex PCR round built the libraries, followed by size selection and purification. The libraries were sequenced on an Illumina HiSeq2000 using paired-end 100 bp reads. The authors processed their data as follows. SOAPnuke was used to process the raw data, removing reads that contained adapters or uncalled bases, had a mean Phred below 15, or lacked an exact match to the constant primer or identifier. COPE v1.2.5 was used to merge high-quality paired reads, and clonotypes were defined as unique nucleotide sequences. MiTCR v1.1 was used to align the clonotypes against IMGT TRBV, TRBD and TRBJ reference segments. Analysis was restricted to V-J combinations with a frequency above 0.0001, which covered roughly 99% of repertoires. A TCS score was defined as the ratio of F50 (clonal expansion) to E x V (chaos), with BLOSUM62-based TCRdist applied between CDR3 peptides within each V-J. Welch's t-statistics and random forest reduced some 510 V-J features to 13, which were used in a naive Bayes classifier (R e1071). TCRdb reanalyzed the raw reads on its own, using fastp at Q25 for trimming and MiXCR for clone calling, and kept in-frame beta chains. Rows matching on CDR3 protein sequence are summarized as one entry with the most common DNA and genes. TCRdb's processing, not the study's, gives the V and J calls here. The sample yields 310,000 or so distinct CDR3 sequences; over 15% were counted once. The ten biggest clones cover over 45% of the sample.

What the work shows at the level of the full study, not this receptor alone: Most expanded thyroid clonotypes (frequency above 0.001) were also detected in blood, suggesting blood repertoires may reflect thyroid immune responses. Ophthalmopathy was separated from stable hyperthyroidism by a 13 V-J signature model, with approximately 85% sensitivity and 81% to 82% specificity obtained in cross-validation and 80%/75% obtained in testing. In validation, the model predicted progression to ophthalmopathy with about 71% sensitivity and roughly 75% specificity, a median of around six months before onset. Sample size was not statistically predetermined, and investigators were not blinded to group allocation.

The CDR3 runs 13 residues from the cysteine to the phenylalanine. The only DNA kept is the CDR3, 39 bases in frame from the first base. For CDR1 and CDR2, the germline V gene (reference sequence) lists DFQATT and SNEGSKA. The TCR originated in a woman aged 60-70 years with Graves' ophthalmopathy. The sample taken for sequencing was blood. The chain couples TRBV20-1 to TRBJ2-7, with the identity of the D gene unclear. The CDR3 region: CSASPPASYGQYF. The sequenced DNA is TGCAGTGCTAGCCCGCCAGCCTCCTACGGGCAGTACTTC.